Presented here are 28 T cell receptor beta chains from one specimen sequenced in a study of shared clonotypes between healthy human individuals. Measured with immunoSEQ multiplex PCR; TCRdb has only the in-frame clones, and not every one. The data contain fewer than 3 million clones, about nine tenths of them singletons. The sample consisted of naive CD4+ T cells from PBMCs. Subset in this sample: CD45RA+ positively selected. The origin of the receptors is a young man in good health. Some clones in this sample may be carry-over from other donors' samples.

This chain joins TRBV28 and TRBJ1-4, with D possibly matching TRBD1 (6 bases). V dropped 8 bases and J dropped 5 bases, with 12 bases sitting between them. The CDR3 sequence is 13 residues long. Germline-derived CDR1 and CDR2 are MDHEN and SYDVKM. CDR3 protein: CASGRGANEKLFF. The CDR3 DNA is TGTGCCAGCGGGAGGGGGGCAAATGAAAAACTGTTTTTT.

In its sample, this clone was seen once. This rearrangement joins TRBV2 to TRBJ2-1; no clear D. Germline V gene lookup returns CDR1 SNHLY and CDR2 FYNNEI. CDR3 size: 13 residues. The ends were cut back, 6 bases at V and 6 bases at J, with 12 bases in the middle. CDR3 nucleotide sequence: TGTGCCAGCAGGGTGACTCCCCCCAATGAGCAGTTCTTC. Its protein product is CASRVTPPNEQFF.

V and J are TRBV30 and TRBJ1-2; D unresolved. Trimming shortened V by 1 base and J by 0 bases, and 9 bases separated the two germline ends. The CDR3 length is 14 residues. Germline CDR1 reads GTSNPN; CDR2 reads SVGIG (reference sequence). The CDR3 spells CAWSGAEANYGYTF. DNA of the CDR3: TGTGCCTGGAGTGGGGCTGAAGCTAACTATGGCTACACCTTC.

This chain joins TRBV28 and TRBJ2-1; the D gene is possibly TRBD2 (5 bases). V was clipped by 8 bases and J by 3 bases, with 8 bases between them. Germline values: CDR1 MDHEN, CDR2 SYDVKM. The CDR3 has 12 residues. CDR3 sequence reads: CASQRVYNEQFF. The CDR3 nucleotides read TGTGCCAGCCAGAGGGTCTACAATGAGCAGTTCTTC.

The J gene is TRBJ2-5, the V gene TRBV7-2; 8 bases are a match to TRBD1. J gave up 3 bases and V 5 bases, and 8 bases lay outside the gene matches. The CDR3 spans 15 residues. CDR1 is SGHTA and CDR2 is FQGNSA in the germline V gene. CDR3 sequence (DNA): TGTGCCAGCAGCAGACCCAGGGGGCTGGAAGAGACCCAGTACTTC. This encodes CASSRPRGLEETQYF.

This clone showed up just once. The J gene is TRBJ2-1, the V gene TRBV14, with D possibly TRBD1 on 5 matching bases. The CDR3 spans 16 residues. Germline V lookup: CDR1 SGHDN, CDR2 FVKESK. The V gene lost 1 base and the J gene lost 0 bases, with 10 bases spanning the gap. CDR3 region: CASSQVGLSSYNEQFF. In DNA form, the CDR3 reads TGTGCCAGCAGCCAAGTGGGGCTTAGCTCCTACAATGAGCAGTTCTTC.

The V gene is TRBV9, the J gene TRBJ2-5, with D possibly being TRBD1 (6 bases). V dropped 2 bases and J dropped 2 bases, with 19 bases sitting between them. CDR3 size: 17 residues. CDR1 is SGDLS, CDR2 YYNGEE, per germline. The CDR3 sequence: CASSVATGSLGQETQYF. The CDR3 DNA reads TGTGCCAGCAGCGTGGCGACAGGATCCCTGGGGCAAGAGACCCAGTACTTC.

About this clone: Other nucleotide sequences from this sample produce the same CDR3. The chain joins TRBV9 to TRBJ2-1; D is unresolved. Trimming shortened V by 0 bases and J by 0 bases, and 7 bases separated the two germline ends. Germline CDR1 SGDLS, CDR2 YYNGEE. The CDR3 totals 15 residues. The CDR3 sequence: CASSVDVSSYNEQFF. In nucleotides, the CDR3 is TGTGCCAGCAGCGTAGACGTAAGCTCCTACAATGAGCAGTTCTTC.

This chain joins TRBV28 and TRBJ2-7; a weak D match, TRBD1 (6 bases). The CDR3 length is 15 residues. V lost 6 bases and J 2 bases, leaving 17 bases between the germline ends. Germline CDR1 reads MDHEN; CDR2 reads SYDVKM. This CDR3 is CASSRPRDMTYEQYF. The CDR3 nucleotides read TGTGCCAGCAGCCGCCCCCGGGACATGACCTACGAGCAGTACTTC.

This sequence joins TRBV7-6 and TRBJ2-3; a weak D match, TRBD2 (7 bases). This CDR3 is 15 amino acids long. V lost 0 bases and J 5 bases, leaving 12 bases between the germline ends. Germline V lookup: CDR1 SGHVS, CDR2 FNYEAQ. The CDR3 DNA reads as TGTGCCAGCAGCTTAGCGGGGGGGGCAGGAGATACGCAGTATTTT. Translation gives CASSLAGGAGDTQYF. Looking up the rest from reference TRBV7-6 and TRBJ2-3 gives the full variable domain: GAGVSQSPRYKVTKRGQDVALRCDPISGHVSLYWYRQALGQGPEFLTYFNYEAQQDKSGLPNDRFSAERPEGSISTLTIQRTEQRDSAMYRCASSLAGGAGDTQYFGPGTRLTVL.

The chain uses TRBV30 and TRBJ1-2; no firm D call. Germline assignment: CDR1 GTSNPN and CDR2 SVGIG (reference sequence). The CDR3 is 12 amino acids. The V end was cut by 5 bases, the J end by 8 bases, with 15 bases between. CDR3 protein: CAWESPVQGYTF. CDR3 DNA: TGTGCCTGGGAATCCCCTGTGCAAGGCTACACCTTC.

For this clone: Other DNA variants within this sample encode the same CDR3. CDR3 sequence (DNA): TGTGCCAGCTCACCCACGACGGGATCCTACGAGCAGTACTTC. Its protein is CASSPTTGSYEQYF. The V and J genes are TRBV18 and TRBJ2-7; tentatively, D is TRBD2 (5 bases). The CDR3 length is 14 residues. Germline V gene data show CDR1 as KGHSH and CDR2 as LQKENI. Trimming removed 3 bases at V and 1 base at J, with 10 bases between.

Written as DNA, the CDR3 is TGCGCCAGCAGCCCGGTGGCGGGCAAGACCTACGAGCAGTACTTC. Its translation: CASSPVAGKTYEQYF. The gene calls are TRBV5-1 and TRBJ2-7, with D perhaps matching TRBD2 (5 bases). V lost 4 bases, J lost 2 bases, and 16 bases lay in between. Germline V lookup: CDR1 SGHRS, CDR2 YFSETQ. The CDR3 totals 15 residues.

This chain uses TRBV5-4 with TRBJ1-3, with a weak D call TRBD1 (6 bases). CDR1 is SGHNT and CDR2 is YYREEE in the germline V gene (reference sequence). The CDR3 is 16 amino acids. The germline V and J ends were trimmed by 4 bases and 0 bases, with 14 bases remaining between them. The CDR3 region has the DNA TGTGCCAGCAGCGCACAGGGACCCCACTCTGGAAACACCATATATTTT. This sequence encodes CASSAQGPHSGNTIYF.

A single count supports this clone. The same CDR3 is also encoded by other DNA sequences in this sample. This rearrangement joins TRBV5-1 to TRBJ2-3, with 16 bases aligning to TRBD2. Germline CDR1 and CDR2: SGHRS and YFSETQ. The CDR3 has 17 residues. V lost 3 bases, J lost 5 bases, and 6 bases stayed unmatched. The CDR3 DNA reads as TGCGCCAGCAGCTCGGGACTAGCGGGAGGGCCGGTAGATACGCAGTATTTT. Amino acids: CASSSGLAGGPVDTQYF.

The CDR3 DNA reads TGTGCCAGCAGTTACTCGTCCAGGGGACGCGAGCAGTACTTC. Translating gives CASSYSSRGREQYF. This chain links TRBV6-5 with TRBJ2-7; TRBD1 is a possible D gene (6 bases). Germline CDR1 and CDR2: MNHEY and SVGAGI. The CDR3 contains 14 residues. Trimming left V 0 bases short and J 6 bases short, with 12 bases between.

The chain is built from TRBV10-3 and TRBJ2-1, with 8 nucleotides matching TRBD1. The germline CDR1 and CDR2 sequences are ENHRY and SYGVKD. V was pared by 3 bases and J by 8 bases, with 15 bases of the junction left unmatched. CDR3 length: 17 amino acids. The CDR3 loop reads CAISDRTRDRPGDEQFF. CDR3 nucleotides: TGTGCCATCAGTGACCGCACCCGGGACAGGCCCGGCGATGAGCAGTTCTTC.

This chain links TRBV9 with TRBJ1-2; no firm D call. Germline V gives CDR1 SGDLS, CDR2 YYNGEE. This CDR3 comprises 15 residues. Trimming cost V 3 bases and J 5 bases, with 17 bases left between them. The CDR3 nucleotides are TGTGCCAGCAGCGCGGCCCCTCGGCAGCCTTATGGCTACACCTTC. Its protein product is CASSAAPRQPYGYTF.

The genes are TRBV7-6 and TRBJ1-1; tentatively, D is TRBD1 (5 bases). This CDR3 region has 16 residues. Trimming removed 1 base at V and 3 bases at J, with 15 bases between. Germline V gives CDR1 SGHVS, CDR2 FNYEAQ. CDR3 in DNA: TGTGCCAGCAGCTTAGTTTGCGGGGCAAAGGACACTGAAGCTTTCTTT. Its protein product is CASSLVCGAKDTEAFF.

This chain joins TRBV10-1 and TRBJ2-5; 10 nucleotides line up with TRBD2. Germline CDR1 and CDR2: WNHNN and SYGVQD (reference sequence). The J segment lost 9 bases and the V segment lost 2 bases, leaving 6 bases of the junction unmatched. The CDR3 consists of 14 residues. The CDR3 sequence: CASSELAGEGAQYF. In DNA form, the CDR3 reads TGCGCCAGCAGTGAGCTAGCGGGAGAAGGGGCCCAGTACTTC.

The chain uses TRBV28 and TRBJ2-3; no firm D call. The CDR3 consists of 16 residues. V lost 2 bases and J lost 5, with 17 bases in between. Per germline, CDR1 MDHEN and CDR2 SYDVKM. CDR3 sequence reads: CASSLPSARLQDTQYF. The CDR3 region has the DNA TGTGCCAGCAGTTTACCATCCGCCCGGCTTCAAGATACGCAGTATTTT.

V usage is TRBV9 and J usage is TRBJ1-2; D perhaps matches TRBD1 (5 bases). The CDR3 has 15 residues. The V and J ends lost 3 bases and 7 bases respectively, with 19 bases between them. Looked up from germline, CDR1 is SGDLS and CDR2 is YYNGEE. CDR3 sequence reads: CASSAGTGTGGGYTF. The CDR3 DNA reads as TGTGCCAGCAGCGCGGGGACCGGGACGGGGGGTGGCTACACCTTC.

The rearrangement uses TRBV27 and TRBJ1-1; D not certain. Germline values: CDR1 MNHEY, CDR2 SMNVEV (reference sequence). The CDR3 is 16 amino acids. The V gene lost 2 bases and the J gene lost 5 bases, with 18 bases spanning the gap. CDR3 residues: CASSLIYTTPKTEAFF. The CDR3 DNA reads TGTGCCAGCAGTTTAATTTATACGACCCCTAAGACTGAAGCTTTCTTT.

The chain couples TRBV29-1 to TRBJ1-1; D might be TRBD1 (5 bases). Trimming pared 4 bases from V and 3 bases from J, leaving 12 bases between. The CDR3 is 13 amino acids. CDR1 and CDR2 (germline): SQVTM, ANQGSEA. The CDR3 coding sequence is TGCAGCGTTGTTCGTCGGGGGGACACTGAAGCTTTCTTT. Its protein product is CSVVRRGDTEAFF.

The chain employs TRBV11-1 and TRBJ2-5; D gene uncertain. V was clipped by 0 bases and J by 5 bases, with 10 bases between them. This CDR3 has 14 amino acids. Per the germline V gene, CDR1 is SGHAT and CDR2 is FQDESV (reference sequence). The CDR3 DNA sequence: TGTGCCAGCAGCTTAGCAACGAATAGGGAGACCCAGTACTTC. Protein product: CASSLATNRETQYF.

Turning to this clone: The same CDR3 is also encoded by other DNA sequences in this sample. The rearrangement joins TRBV5-4 to TRBJ2-4, with unresolved D. The CDR3 is 14 residues long. Germline assignment: CDR1 SGHNT and CDR2 YYREEE (reference sequence). V was shortened by 0 bases and J by 0 bases, with 4 bases between the two germline ends. The CDR3 nucleotides read TGTGCCAGCAGCTTGGACAGAGCCAAAAACATTCAGTACTTC. Translation gives CASSLDRAKNIQYF.

V is TRBV7-3 and J is TRBJ1-1; 9 positions match TRBD1. Germline loops: CDR1 SGHTA, CDR2 FQGTGA. V trimming: 5 bases; J trimming: 0 bases; junction bases outside the gene matches: 4. The CDR3 sequence is 15 residues long. CDR3 DNA: TGTGCCAGCAGCCTGGGGACAGGGATGAACACTGAAGCTTTCTTT. Translated: CASSLGTGMNTEAFF.

This chain's CDR3 is CASSFANRDSRYEQYF. For the CDR3, the DNA is TGTGCCAGCAGCTTCGCAAATCGGGACTCCCGCTACGAGCAGTACTTC. The chain has TRBV4-2 and TRBJ2-7, with a weak D call TRBD2 (6 bases). CDR3 length equals 16 residues. V was trimmed by 5 bases and J by 3 bases, leaving 20 bases between them. Germline V gene data show CDR1 as LGHNA and CDR2 as YNFKEQ.